A selection of T cell receptor beta chains follows, all from one sample in a study of cytomegalovirus exposure and HLA in healthy donors. Sequencing used immunoSEQ multiplex PCR; TCRdb keeps in-frame clones, though not all of them. Of 90,000 to 120,000 clones listed, under 80% are singletons. Sequencing used PBMCs. These receptors originate from a woman aged 18-29 years in good health and CMV-seropositive. CDR3s leave out the opening cysteine and the closing phenylalanine or tryptophan.

length: 16; V: TRBV4-3; J: TRBJ2-2; CDR3: ASSQEGTSGSVAGELF
length: 15; V: TRBV27; J: TRBJ1-5; CDR3: ASRPTRDRVGNQPQH
length: 11; V: TRBV28; J: TRBJ2-7; CDR3: ASSSRLVHQQY
length: 14; V: TRBV29-1; J: TRBJ2-7; CDR3: SVGFRLAGGPYEQY
length: 16; V: TRBV7-2; J: TRBJ1-3; CDR3: ASSSQLGQGARGNTIY
length: 13; V: TRBV4-1; J: TRBJ2-2; CDR3: ASSQDVSGSGELF
length: 13; V: TRBV6-6; J: TRBJ1-3; CDR3: ASSSTVVSGNTIY
length: 15; V: TRBV5-1; J: TRBJ2-1; CDR3: ASSSTGMTSSYNEQF
length: 9; V: TRBV29-1; J: TRBJ2-7; CDR3: SGGLVYEQY
length: 13; V: TRBV7-9; J: TRBJ2-5; CDR3: ASSLAGGSQETQY
length: 15; V: TRBV5-1; J: TRBJ2-7; CDR3: ASSLAASGTRDYEQY
length: 14; V: TRBV4-3; J: TRBJ2-2; CDR3: ASSQTAGGRTGELF
length: 9; V: TRBV20-1; J: TRBJ2-7; CDR3: SPGQHYEQY
length: 14; V: TRBV4-3; J: TRBJ2-2; CDR3: ASSQEGGGFTGELF
length: 14; V: TRBV28; J: TRBJ2-7; CDR3: ASSPPGGGRASEQY
length: 11; V: TRBV30; J: TRBJ1-1; CDR3: AWSTQGGTEAF
length: 12; V: TRBV15; J: TRBJ2-7; CDR3: ATSRDTASYEQY
length: 11; V: TRBV19; J: TRBJ2-1; CDR3: ASGGDRDNEQF
length: 11; V: TRBV7-7; J: TRBJ2-1; CDR3: ASSLATSGEQF
length: 13; V: TRBV18; J: TRBJ1-1; CDR3: ASSPPAGELTEAF
length: 8; V: TRBV20-1; J: TRBJ2-7; CDR3: SAVSYEQY
length: 12; V: TRBV27; J: TRBJ2-7; CDR3: ASSLGLAGDEQY
length: 12; V: TRBV23-1; J: TRBJ2-7; CDR3: ASRWGERYYEQY
length: 10; V: TRBV10-3; J: TRBJ1-1; CDR3: AISEGETEAF
length: 13; V: TRBV6-5; J: TRBJ2-5; CDR3: ASSYAGTGDETQY
length: 14; V: TRBV4-1; J: TRBJ2-7; CDR3: ASSQDGQTVDYEQY
length: 11; V: TRBV7-2; J: TRBJ2-1; CDR3: ASSPWARNEQF
length: 9; V: TRBV20-1; J: TRBJ2-7; CDR3: SARAGYEQY
length: 10; V: TRBV29-1; J: TRBJ2-2; CDR3: SATANTGELF
length: 13; V: TRBV27; J: TRBJ2-7; CDR3: ASSTLGGSSGEQY
length: 12; V: TRBV7-9; J: TRBJ2-7; CDR3: ASSKWDRFYGQY
length: 14; V: TRBV5-1; J: TRBJ2-3; CDR3: ASSLAIAGGEDTQY
length: 13; V: TRBV5-5; J: TRBJ1-2; CDR3: ASSLWEGANYGYT
length: 12; V: TRBV21-1; J: TRBJ2-1; CDR3: ASSKRDRHNEQF
length: 11; V: TRBV7-2; J: TRBJ2-7; CDR3: ASSSTNSYEQY
length: 12; V: TRBV27; J: TRBJ1-1; CDR3: ASRRYRDNTEAF
length: 11; V: TRBV28; J: TRBJ2-7; CDR3: ASIRRGGDEQY